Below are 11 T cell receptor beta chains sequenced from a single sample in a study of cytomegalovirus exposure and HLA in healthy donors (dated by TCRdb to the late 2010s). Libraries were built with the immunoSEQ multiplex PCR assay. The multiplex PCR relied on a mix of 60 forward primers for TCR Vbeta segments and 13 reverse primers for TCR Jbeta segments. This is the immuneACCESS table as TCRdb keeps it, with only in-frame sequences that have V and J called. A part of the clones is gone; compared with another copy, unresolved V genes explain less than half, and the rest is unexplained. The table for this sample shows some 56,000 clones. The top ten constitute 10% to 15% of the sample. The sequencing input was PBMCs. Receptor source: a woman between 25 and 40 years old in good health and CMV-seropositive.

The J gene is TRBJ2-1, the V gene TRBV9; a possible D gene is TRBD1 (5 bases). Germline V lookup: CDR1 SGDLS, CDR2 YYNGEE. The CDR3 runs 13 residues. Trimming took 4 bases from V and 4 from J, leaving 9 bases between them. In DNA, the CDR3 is TGTGCCAGCAGCTCCCAGGGATACAATGAGCAGTTCTTC. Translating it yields CASSSQGYNEQFF.

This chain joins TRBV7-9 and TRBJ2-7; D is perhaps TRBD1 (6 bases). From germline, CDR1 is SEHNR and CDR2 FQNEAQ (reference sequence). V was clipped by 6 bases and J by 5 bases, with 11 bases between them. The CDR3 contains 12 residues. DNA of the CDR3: TGTGCCAGCAGTTACTACAGGGACGAGCAGTACTTC. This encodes CASSYYRDEQYF. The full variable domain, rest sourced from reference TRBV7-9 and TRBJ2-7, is DTGVSQNPRHKITKRGQNVTFRCDPISEHNRLYWYRQTLGQGPEFLTYFQNEAQLEKSRLLSDRFSAERPKGSFSTLEIQRTEQGDSAMYLCASSYYRDEQYFGPGTRLTVT.

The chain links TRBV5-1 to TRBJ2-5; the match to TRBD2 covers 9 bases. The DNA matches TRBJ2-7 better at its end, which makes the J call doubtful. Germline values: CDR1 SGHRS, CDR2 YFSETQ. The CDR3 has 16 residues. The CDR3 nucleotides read TGCGCCAGCAGCTCATCCCTGGGCGGGAGGGCCTTCGAGCAGTACTTC. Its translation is CASSSSLGGRAFEQYF.

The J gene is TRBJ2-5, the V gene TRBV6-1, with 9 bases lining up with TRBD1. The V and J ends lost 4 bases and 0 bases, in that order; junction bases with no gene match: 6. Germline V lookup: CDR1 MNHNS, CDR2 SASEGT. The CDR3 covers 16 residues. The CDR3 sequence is CASSVRDRAYQETQYF. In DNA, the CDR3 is TGTGCCAGCAGTGTCCGGGACAGGGCGTACCAAGAGACCCAGTACTTC.

The CDR3 loop reads CASKSSGRANTGELFF. In nucleotides, the CDR3 is TGTGCCAGCAAAAGCAGCGGGAGGGCGAACACCGGGGAGCTGTTTTTT. The chain combines TRBV2 with TRBJ2-2, with 10 bases identical to TRBD2. V dropped 7 bases and J dropped 0; count of bases not matched to a gene: 5. CDR3 length: 16 residues. CDR1 and CDR2 (germline): SNHLY, FYNNEI.

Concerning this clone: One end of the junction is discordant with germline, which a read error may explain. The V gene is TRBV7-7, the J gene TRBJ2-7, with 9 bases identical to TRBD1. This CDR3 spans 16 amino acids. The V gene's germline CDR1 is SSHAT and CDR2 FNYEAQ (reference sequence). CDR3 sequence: CASSYPGTGNSYEQYF. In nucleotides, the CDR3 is TGTGCTAGCAGCTATCCCGGGACAGGGAATTCCTACGAGCAGTACTTC.

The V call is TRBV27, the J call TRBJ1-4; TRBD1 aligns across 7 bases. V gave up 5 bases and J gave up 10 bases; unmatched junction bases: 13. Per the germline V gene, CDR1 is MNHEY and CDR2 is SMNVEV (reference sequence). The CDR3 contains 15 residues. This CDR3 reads CASSPRQGGIVKLFF. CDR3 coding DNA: TGTGCCAGCAGTCCGCGACAGGGAGGTATAGTAAAACTGTTTTTT.

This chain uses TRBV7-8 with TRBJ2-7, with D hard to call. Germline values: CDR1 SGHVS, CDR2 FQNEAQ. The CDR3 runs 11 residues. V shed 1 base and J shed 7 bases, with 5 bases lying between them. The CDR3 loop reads CASSLGLEQYF. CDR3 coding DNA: TGTGCCAGCAGCTTAGGTCTGGAGCAGTACTTC.

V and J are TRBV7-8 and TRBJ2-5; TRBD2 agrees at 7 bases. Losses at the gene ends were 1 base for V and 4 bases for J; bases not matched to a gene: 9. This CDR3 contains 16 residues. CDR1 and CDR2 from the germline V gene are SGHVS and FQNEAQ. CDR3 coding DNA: TGTGCCAGCAGCTTAGGACGTGCGGGAGTCGGAGAGACCCAGTACTTC. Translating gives CASSLGRAGVGETQYF.

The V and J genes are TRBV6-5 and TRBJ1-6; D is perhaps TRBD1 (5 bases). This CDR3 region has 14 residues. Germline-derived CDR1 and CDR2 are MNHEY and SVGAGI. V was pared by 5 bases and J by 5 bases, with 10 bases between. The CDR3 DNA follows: TGTGCCAGCAGTCAGGGAGGTAATAATTCACCCCTCCACTTT. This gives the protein CASSQGGNNSPLHF.

DNA of the CDR3: TGTGCCAGTAGTGTCCGGGGGGGCAATCAGCCCCAGCATTTT. This translates into CASSVRGGNQPQHF. The J gene is TRBJ1-5, the V gene TRBV19, with D possibly TRBD1 on 5 matching bases. Germline CDR1 reads LNHDA; CDR2 reads SQIVND (reference sequence). This CDR3 has 14 amino acids. Trimming took 5 bases from V and 2 from J, leaving 10 bases between them.